The 8 T cell receptor beta chains below were found in one sample sequenced in a study of PD-1 blockade in classical Hodgkin lymphoma. Sequencing was performed with immunoSEQ multiplex PCR; in TCRdb, only in-frame clones are kept and a portion is missing. This sample yields about 24,000 clones, of which about 80% are seen a single time; around a fifth belongs to the top ten. Time point described: cycle 4 day 1 (C4D1), after 5 to 7 weeks of nivolumab. Every one of the patients relapsed after autologous stem cell transplantation (brentuximab vedotin exposure was variable). Sequences were derived from peripheral blood mononuclear cells (PBMCs), sampled before the fourth cycle of nivolumab. These receptors were taken from a human donor with classical Hodgkin lymphoma.

Only one count was recorded for this clone. The DNA for the CDR3 is TGCGCCAGCAGCTTGGAGGAGGATACGCAGTATTTT. Its protein product is CASSLEEDTQYF. The chain couples TRBV5-1 to TRBJ2-3; D is unresolved. The CDR3 length is 12 residues. CDR1 SGHRS and CDR2 YFSETQ come from the germline V gene. V dropped 0 bases and J dropped 6 bases, with 5 bases sitting between them.

The chain links TRBV6-1 to TRBJ2-1; 14 bases are a match to TRBD2. The CDR3 contains 19 residues. After removal of 0 bases from V and 8 bases from J, the junction contained 12 bases not matched to a gene. Germline V gene lookup returns CDR1 MNHNS and CDR2 SASEGT. The DNA for the CDR3 is TGTGCCAGCAGTGAAGCGTCGAGGACTAGCGGGAGGTGGGCCGATGAGCAGTTCTTC. Translated, it gives CASSEASRTSGRWADEQFF.

Only one count was recorded for this clone. The rearrangement joins TRBV30 to TRBJ2-2; D may be TRBD1 (6 bases). CDR1 is GTSNPN and CDR2 is SVGIG in the germline V gene (reference sequence). Trimming took off 4 bases at V and 2 bases at J, with 14 bases between the two ends. The CDR3 is made up of 15 amino acids. The CDR3 bases are TGTGCCTGGACCGCCCCGGACAGAAACACCGGGGAGCTGTTTTTT. Translating it yields CAWTAPDRNTGELFF.

V is TRBV27 and J is TRBJ1-4; 8 bases agree with TRBD1. CDR1 is MNHEY and CDR2 is SMNVEV in the germline V gene (reference sequence). Trimming at V came to 5 bases and at J to 4 bases, leaving 3 bases not matched to a gene. This CDR3 is 14 amino acids long. The CDR3 is CASSRQGSNEKLFF. CDR3 nucleotide sequence: TGTGCCAGCAGTAGACAGGGGAGTAATGAAAAACTGTTTTTT.

This chain connects TRBV12-2 to TRBJ2-7; the listed D gene, TRBD1, was not tested against the DNA. TRBV12-2 is a pseudogene locus. The CDR3 totals 14 residues. CDR3 amino acids: CASRSRQGGGEQYF. CDR3 bases: TGTGCAAGTCGCTCCAGACAGGGTGGTGGCGAGCAGTACTTC.

This chain uses TRBV9 with TRBJ2-1; TRBD2 matches 10 bases. V lost 4 bases to trimming and J lost 4 bases; unmatched junction nucleotides: 8. Germline-derived CDR1 and CDR2 are SGDLS and YYNGEE. The CDR3 length is 16 residues. For the CDR3, the DNA is TGTGCCAGCAGCTTTAGGACTAGCGGAAATTACAATGAGCAGTTCTTC. It is translated as CASSFRTSGNYNEQFF.

V and J are TRBV5-5 and TRBJ1-2; 9 bases map to TRBD1. Losses at the gene ends were 3 bases for V and 3 bases for J; bases not matched to a gene: 12. CDR3 length equals 17 residues. Germline V gene data show CDR1 as SGHKS and CDR2 as YYEKEE (reference sequence). The CDR3 here is CASSSSSGQGFYYGYTF. The CDR3 coding sequence is TGTGCCAGCAGCTCGTCCTCCGGACAGGGGTTTTACTATGGCTACACCTTC.

The chain uses TRBV27 and TRBJ2-4; D ambiguous. Germline V gives CDR1 MNHEY, CDR2 SMNVEV (reference sequence). V gave up 0 bases and J gave up 8 bases, with 11 bases separating them. This CDR3 region has 14 residues. The CDR3 loop reads CASSLSLPAHIQYF. CDR3 sequence (DNA): TGTGCCAGCAGTTTATCGTTACCAGCACACATTCAGTACTTC.